This T cell receptor beta chain stems from a study of shared clonotypes between healthy human individuals. General observations from the study: The genetic and exposure-history diversity represented was limited by few donors. Even with large depth, rarefaction showed that sorted-subset sequencing was incomplete.

The CDR3 totals 14 residues. V lost 5 bases to trimming and J lost 1 base; unmatched junction nucleotides: 1. Germline V gene lookup returns CDR1 SNHLY and CDR2 FYNNEI. With regard to this clone: Its antigen is undetermined.

A 200 ng quantity of DNA, roughly 29,000 T cell genomes, went into the sorted-subset replicate PCRs. Generated by immunoSEQ multiplex PCR, the TCRdb table keeps only in-frame clones and is missing some. The sample holds roughly 650,000 clones, more than 95% seen once. This sequence was found in a woman aged 25 to 39 in good health. The source material was naive CD4+ T cells sorted from blood. Subset denoted: CD45RA+ positively selected. V gene TRBV2 combines with J gene TRBJ2-2, with 7 bases identical to TRBD1. CDR3 in amino acids: CASSWDRNTGELFF. The CDR3 bases are TGTGCCAGCAGTTGGGACAGGAACACCGGGGAGCTGTTTTTT.